The sequence of this T cell receptor (beta chain) was determined in a study of glioma-infiltrating T cells after dendritic cell vaccination. At the level of the study: Dendritic cell vaccination trial patients had either newly diagnosed or recurrent glioblastoma. Autologous tumor lysate-pulsed dendritic cell vaccination was given between about 2002 and 2012. Dendritic cell vaccine was injected intradermally three times, biweekly.

Profiling relied on immunoSEQ multiplex PCR, and the TCRdb table lists in-frame clones only, not all of them. The sample lists about 92,000 clones; about nine tenths were seen once. The germline V gene has CDR1 SGHAT and CDR2 FQNNGV. Trimming removed 5 bases from V and 4 bases from J; junction bases left unmatched: 2. CDR3 length: 15 amino acids. Sequencing used blood, obtained before dendritic cell vaccination. The TCR sequence derives from a human donor with glioblastoma. The chain employs TRBV11-2 and TRBJ1-6; 10 bases match TRBD1. CDR3 sequence: CASSLDRGYNSPLHF. As DNA, the CDR3 is TGTGCCAGCAGCCTGGACAGGGGGTATAATTCACCCCTCCACTTT.